This entry concerns a single TCR beta chain. The antigen is not known. This specimen belongs to a study of CD8 T cells in ankylosing spondylitis. Whole-study results and caveats: Earlier authors reported some of these motif variants in reactive arthritis synovial fluid and blood. Ankylosing spondylitis blood appeared to be characterized by a TCR beta motif of 7 to 9 highly homologous variants.

Libraries for TCR beta were made by quantitative 5'-RACE with molecular barcodes. TCRdb used MiXCR to reprocess the 5' RACE reads, holding one entry per CDR3 protein. The profile shows about 210,000 distinct CDR3 sequences, 5.5% to 7.5% of them singletons. Germline values: CDR1 SGHTA, CDR2 FQGTGA. The CDR3 runs to 14 residues. The V end was cut by 5 bases, the J end by 0 bases, with 9 bases between. Sequencing used blood, either unsorted or a sorted T cell fraction (not recorded which). The origin of this receptor is a male donor with ankylosing spondylitis. The chain employs TRBV7-3 and TRBJ2-3; D ambiguous. The CDR3 DNA reads TGTGCCAGCAGCCCCCCCGATAGCACAGATACGCAGTATTTT. It yields the protein CASSPPDSTDTQYF. Drawing the rest from reference TRBV7-3 and TRBJ2-3, the complete variable domain is GAGVSQTPSNKVTEKGKYVELRCDPISGHTALYWYRQSLGQGPEFLIYFQGTGAADDSGLPNDRFFAVRPEGSVSTLKIQRTERGDSAVYLCASSPPDSTDTQYFGPGTRLTVL.